The present T cell receptor beta chain was sequenced within a study of blood T cell repertoires in COVID-19. Whole-study context: Samples taken during acute and convalescent COVID-19 were collected in the United States, Italy and Spain. From T cells, B-cell-depleted T cells, or PBMCs came the material, which was cDNA or gDNA.

This CDR3 is built from 15 residues. Trimming cost V 4 bases and J 1 base; bases outside gene matches: 6. Germline-derived CDR1 and CDR2 are SGHRS and YFSETQ. Per the original data handling: Amplification from reference gene primers served as the basis for estimated nucleated cell counts. Here immunoSEQ multiplex PCR was the method, and the copy in TCRdb shows in-frame clones only, minus some. V, J and clone size are those of that table, while D and trimming were read from the DNA. Of about 140,000 clones listed, about three quarters are singletons. This chain links TRBV5-1 with TRBJ1-1; TRBD1 matches 8 bases. Sequencing was done on a sample of peripheral blood. This TCR was sampled from a woman older than 75 with active or convalescent COVID-19. CDR3: CASSPRGLTNTEAFF. The CDR3 bases are TGCGCCAGCAGCCCCAGGGGGCTGACGAACACTGAAGCTTTCTTT.